The clone carrying this T cell receptor beta chain is judged medium-sized. The sample is drawn from a study of T cells after yellow fever vaccination. Study-wide results and limits: Sorting of memory subsets on day 0 yielded almost no detectable vaccine-responding clonotypes. Booster samples showed a return of most primary-vaccination clones (around 96% CD4, over 70% CD8).

TCR cDNA was made by 5'RACE template switching, adding a universal primer site and UMIs. TCRdb processed the 5' RACE reads anew with MiXCR; each CDR3 protein has one entry. The top ten clones hold about 10% of a sample with some 48,000 distinct CDR3 sequences, more than 6% of them seen once. V lost 7 bases, J lost 2 bases, and 11 bases lay in between. The CDR3 consists of 13 residues. This TCR was recovered from a man aged 30 to 45 who received the YFV17D yellow fever vaccine. The chain recombines TRBV12-3 or TRBV12-4 with TRBJ2-5; D not certain. The sequencing used PBMCs, either bulk or a sorted T-cell subset (CD4+, CD8+, memory, or dextramer-sorted; not recorded which), collected 45 days after the yellow fever booster vaccination. This chain's CDR3 is CASMIGVQETQYF. The CDR3 DNA sequence: TGTGCCAGCATGATTGGGGTTCAAGAGACCCAGTACTTC.